This TCR beta chain appears in the sequencing data of a study of neurological immune-mediated disorders. It was from 2 million PBMCs stored at -80 C that the unsorted libraries were obtained. Over 190 million TCR-beta sequences from 15-18 subjects were obtained in each sequencing run. One entry per CDR3 protein results from TCRdb running MiXCR on the 5' RACE reads. Seen here are around 50,000 distinct CDR3 sequences, 3% to 4.5% observed once, and the top ten hold around 3.1%. The CDR3 has 13 amino acids. The V gene end was trimmed by 3 bases and the J gene end by 4 bases; junction bases not matched to a gene: 1. The germline V gene encodes CDR1 SGHRS and CDR2 YFSETQ. This clonotype was detected many times.

The TCR originated in a woman in her thirties with multiple sclerosis. The chain has TRBV5-1 and TRBJ2-1; 7 bases are shared with TRBD2. Sequenced material: PBMCs. For the CDR3, the DNA is TGCGCCAGCAGCTGGGGGGGATACAATGAGCAGTTCTTC. Residues: CASSWGGYNEQFF. Drawing the rest from reference TRBV5-1 and TRBJ2-1, the complete variable domain is KAGVTQTPRYLIKTRGQQVTLSCSPISGHRSVSWYQQTPGQGLQFLFEYFSETQRNKGNFPGRFSGRQFSNSRSEMNVSTLELGDSALYLCASSWGGYNEQFFGPGTRLTVL.